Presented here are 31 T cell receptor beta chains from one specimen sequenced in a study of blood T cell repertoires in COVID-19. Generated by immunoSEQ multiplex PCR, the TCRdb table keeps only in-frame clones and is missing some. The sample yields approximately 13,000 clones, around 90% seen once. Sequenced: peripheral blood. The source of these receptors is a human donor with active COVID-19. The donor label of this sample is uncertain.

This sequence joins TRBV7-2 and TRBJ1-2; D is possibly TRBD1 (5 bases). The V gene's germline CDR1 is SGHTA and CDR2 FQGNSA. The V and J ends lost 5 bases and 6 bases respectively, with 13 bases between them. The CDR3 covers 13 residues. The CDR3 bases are TGTGCCAGCAGCCAGGACATTTTTAATGGCTACACCTTC. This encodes CASSQDIFNGYTF.

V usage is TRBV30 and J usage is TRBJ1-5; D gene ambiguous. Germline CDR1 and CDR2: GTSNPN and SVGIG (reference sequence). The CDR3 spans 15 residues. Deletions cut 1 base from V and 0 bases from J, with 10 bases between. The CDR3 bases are TGTGCCTGGAGTGGAAACAGAGATAGCAATCAGCCCCAGCATTTT. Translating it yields CAWSGNRDSNQPQHF.

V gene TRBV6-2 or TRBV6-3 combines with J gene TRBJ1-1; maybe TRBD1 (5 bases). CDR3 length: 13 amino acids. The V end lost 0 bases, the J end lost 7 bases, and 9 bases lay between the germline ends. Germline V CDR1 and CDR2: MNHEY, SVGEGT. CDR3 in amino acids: CASSYSPQGEAFF. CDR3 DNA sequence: TGTGCCAGCAGTTACTCTCCCCAGGGTGAAGCTTTCTTT.

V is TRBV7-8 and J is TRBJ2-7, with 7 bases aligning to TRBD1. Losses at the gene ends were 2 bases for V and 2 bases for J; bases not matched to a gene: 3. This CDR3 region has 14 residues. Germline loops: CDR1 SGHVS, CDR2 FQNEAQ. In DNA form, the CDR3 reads TGTGCCAGCAGCTTATTACAGGGGCCCTACGAGCAGTACTTC. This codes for CASSLLQGPYEQYF.

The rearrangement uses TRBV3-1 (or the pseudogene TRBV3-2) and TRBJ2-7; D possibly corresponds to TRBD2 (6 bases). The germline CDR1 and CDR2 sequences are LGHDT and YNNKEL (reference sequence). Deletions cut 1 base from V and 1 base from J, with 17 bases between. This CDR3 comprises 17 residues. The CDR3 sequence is CASSQAPDGRGSYEQYF. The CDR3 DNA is TGTGCCAGCAGCCAAGCCCCGGACGGACGGGGGTCCTACGAGCAGTACTTC.

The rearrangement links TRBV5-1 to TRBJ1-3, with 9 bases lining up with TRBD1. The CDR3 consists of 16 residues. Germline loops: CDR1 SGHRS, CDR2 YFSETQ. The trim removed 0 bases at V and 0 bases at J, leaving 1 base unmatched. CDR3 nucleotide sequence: TGCGCCAGCAGCTTGGCACAGGGGGCCTCTGGAAACACCATATATTTT. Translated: CASSLAQGASGNTIYF.

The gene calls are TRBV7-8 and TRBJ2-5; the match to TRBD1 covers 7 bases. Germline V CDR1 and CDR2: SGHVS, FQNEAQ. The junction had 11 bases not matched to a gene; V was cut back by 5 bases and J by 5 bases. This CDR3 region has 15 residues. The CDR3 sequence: CASSERGRPRETQYF. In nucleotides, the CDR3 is TGTGCCAGCAGCGAAAGGGGGCGTCCACGGGAGACCCAGTACTTC.

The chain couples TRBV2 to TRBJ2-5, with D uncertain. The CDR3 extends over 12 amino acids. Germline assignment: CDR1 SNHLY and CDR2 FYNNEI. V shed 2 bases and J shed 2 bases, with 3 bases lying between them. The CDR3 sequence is CASSEQQETQYF. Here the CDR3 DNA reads TGTGCCAGCAGTGAACAGCAAGAGACCCAGTACTTC.

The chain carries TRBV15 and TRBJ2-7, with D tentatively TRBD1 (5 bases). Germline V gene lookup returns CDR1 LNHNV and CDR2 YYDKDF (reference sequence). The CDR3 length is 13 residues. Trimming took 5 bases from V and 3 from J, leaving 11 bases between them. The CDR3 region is CATSLQAGYEQYF. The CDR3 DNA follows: TGTGCCACCAGCCTACAGGCCGGCTACGAGCAGTACTTC.

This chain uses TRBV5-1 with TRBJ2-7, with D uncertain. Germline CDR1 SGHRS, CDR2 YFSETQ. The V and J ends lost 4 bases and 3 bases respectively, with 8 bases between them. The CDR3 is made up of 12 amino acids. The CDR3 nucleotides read TGCGCCAGCAGCCTTTCGGGCTACGAGCAGTACTTC. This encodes CASSLSGYEQYF.

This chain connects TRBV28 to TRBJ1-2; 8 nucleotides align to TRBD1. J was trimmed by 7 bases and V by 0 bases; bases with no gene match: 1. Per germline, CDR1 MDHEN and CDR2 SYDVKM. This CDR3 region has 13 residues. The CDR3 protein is CASSLWDRVGYTF. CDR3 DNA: TGTGCCAGCAGTTTATGGGACAGGGTTGGCTACACCTTC.

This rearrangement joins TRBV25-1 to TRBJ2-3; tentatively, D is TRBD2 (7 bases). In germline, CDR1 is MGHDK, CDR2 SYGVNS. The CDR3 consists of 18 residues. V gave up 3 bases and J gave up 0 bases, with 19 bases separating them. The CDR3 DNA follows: TGTGCCAGCAGTGAGACGCAGGGGACTATCGGTAGCACAGATACGCAGTATTTT. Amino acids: CASSETQGTIGSTDTQYF.

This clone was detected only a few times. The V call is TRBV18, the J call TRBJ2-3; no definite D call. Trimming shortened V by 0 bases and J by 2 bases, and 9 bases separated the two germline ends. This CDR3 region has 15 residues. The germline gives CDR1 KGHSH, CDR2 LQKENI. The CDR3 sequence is CASSPPPGNTDTQYF. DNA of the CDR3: TGTGCCAGCTCACCACCTCCGGGTAACACAGATACGCAGTATTTT. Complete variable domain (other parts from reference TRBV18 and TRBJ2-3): NAGVMQNPRHLVRRRGQEARLRCSPMKGHSHVYWYRQLPEEGLKFMVYLQKENIIDESGMPKERFSAEFPKEGPSILRIQQVVRGDSAAYFCASSPPPGNTDTQYFGPGTRLTVL.

CDR3 coding DNA: TGCGCCAGCAGCCCCGGACTACCGAATACCTACGAGCAGTACTTC. It is translated as CASSPGLPNTYEQYF. The V gene is TRBV4-3, the J gene TRBJ2-7; possible D gene TRBD2, 6 bases. CDR3 size: 15 residues. The germline V gene encodes CDR1 LGHNA and CDR2 YSLEER. Deletions cut 4 bases from V and 2 bases from J, with 15 bases between.

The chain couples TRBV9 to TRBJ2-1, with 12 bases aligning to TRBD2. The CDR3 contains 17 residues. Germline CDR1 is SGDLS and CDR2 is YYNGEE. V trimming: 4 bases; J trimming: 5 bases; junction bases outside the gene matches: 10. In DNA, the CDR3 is TGTGCCAGCAGCCCCCGGACTAGCGGGGAACTAAACAATGAGCAGTTCTTC. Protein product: CASSPRTSGELNNEQFF.

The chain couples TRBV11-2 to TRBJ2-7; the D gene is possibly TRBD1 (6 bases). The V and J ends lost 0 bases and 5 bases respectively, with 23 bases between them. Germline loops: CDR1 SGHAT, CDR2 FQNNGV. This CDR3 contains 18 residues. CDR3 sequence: CASSLDFAGALLGHEQYF. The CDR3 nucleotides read TGTGCCAGCAGCTTAGATTTCGCAGGGGCACTACTAGGCCACGAGCAGTACTTC.

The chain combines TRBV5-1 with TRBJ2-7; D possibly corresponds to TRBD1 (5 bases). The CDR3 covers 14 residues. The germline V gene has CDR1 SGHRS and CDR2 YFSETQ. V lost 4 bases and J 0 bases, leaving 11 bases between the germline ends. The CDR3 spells CASSQDTRSYEQYF. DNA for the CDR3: TGCGCCAGCAGCCAGGACACCCGCTCCTACGAGCAGTACTTC.

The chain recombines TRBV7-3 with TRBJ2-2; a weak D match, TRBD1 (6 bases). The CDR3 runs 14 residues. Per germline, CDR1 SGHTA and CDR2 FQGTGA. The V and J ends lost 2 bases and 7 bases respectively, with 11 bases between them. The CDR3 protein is CASSLQGTVGELFF. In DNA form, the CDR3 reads TGTGCCAGCAGCTTACAGGGGACGGTCGGGGAGCTGTTTTTT. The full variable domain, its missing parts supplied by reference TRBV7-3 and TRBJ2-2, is GAGVSQTPSNKVTEKGKYVELRCDPISGHTALYWYRQSLGQGPEFLIYFQGTGAADDSGLPNDRFFAVRPEGSVSTLKIQRTERGDSAVYLCASSLQGTVGELFFGEGSRLTVL.

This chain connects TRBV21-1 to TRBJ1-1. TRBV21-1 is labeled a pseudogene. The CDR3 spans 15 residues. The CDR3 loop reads CASSKAPGESPEAFF. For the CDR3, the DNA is TGTGCCAGCAGCAAAGCCCCGGGGGAATCCCCTGAAGCTTTCTTT.

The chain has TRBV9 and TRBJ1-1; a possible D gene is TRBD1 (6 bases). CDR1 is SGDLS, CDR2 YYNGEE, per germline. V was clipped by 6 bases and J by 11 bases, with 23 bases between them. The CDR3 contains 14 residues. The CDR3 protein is CASTEEGQSPLAFF. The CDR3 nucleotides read TGTGCCAGCACCGAAGAAGGACAGAGTCCTCTGGCTTTCTTT.

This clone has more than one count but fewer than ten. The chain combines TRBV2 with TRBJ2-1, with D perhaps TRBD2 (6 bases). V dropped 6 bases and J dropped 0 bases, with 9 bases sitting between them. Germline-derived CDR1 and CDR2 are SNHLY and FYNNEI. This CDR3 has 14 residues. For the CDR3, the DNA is TGTGCCAGCAGCCTCGGGGGCTCCTACAATGAGCAGTTCTTC. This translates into CASSLGGSYNEQFF.

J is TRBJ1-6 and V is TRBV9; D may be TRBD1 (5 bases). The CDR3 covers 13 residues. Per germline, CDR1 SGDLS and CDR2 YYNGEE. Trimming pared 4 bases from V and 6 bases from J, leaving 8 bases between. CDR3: CASSRDSNSPLHF. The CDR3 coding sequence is TGTGCCAGCAGCCGGGACTCTAATTCACCCCTCCACTTT.

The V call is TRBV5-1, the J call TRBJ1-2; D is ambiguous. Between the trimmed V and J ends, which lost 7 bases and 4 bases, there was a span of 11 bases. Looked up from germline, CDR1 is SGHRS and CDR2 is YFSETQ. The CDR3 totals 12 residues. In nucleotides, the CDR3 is TGCGCCAGCTATATCGAGTCCTATGGCTACACCTTC. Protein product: CASYIESYGYTF.

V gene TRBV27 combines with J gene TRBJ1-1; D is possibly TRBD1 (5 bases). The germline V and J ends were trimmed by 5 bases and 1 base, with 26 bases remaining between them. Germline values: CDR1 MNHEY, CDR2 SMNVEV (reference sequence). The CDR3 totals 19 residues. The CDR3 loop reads CASSPHRRGILEWNTEAFF. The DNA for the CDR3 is TGTGCCAGCAGTCCTCACAGGCGGGGTATCCTGGAGTGGAACACTGAAGCTTTCTTT.

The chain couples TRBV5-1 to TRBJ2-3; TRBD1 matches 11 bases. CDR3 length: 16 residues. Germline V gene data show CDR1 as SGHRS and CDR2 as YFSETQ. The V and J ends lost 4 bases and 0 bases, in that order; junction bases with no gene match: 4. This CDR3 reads CASSAGTGGSTDTQYF. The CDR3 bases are TGCGCCAGCAGCGCCGGGACAGGGGGTAGCACAGATACGCAGTATTTT.

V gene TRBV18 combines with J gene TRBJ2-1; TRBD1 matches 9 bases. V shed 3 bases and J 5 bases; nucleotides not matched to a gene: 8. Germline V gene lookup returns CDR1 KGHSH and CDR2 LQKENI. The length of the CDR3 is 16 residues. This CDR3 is CASSPFRDRADNEQFF. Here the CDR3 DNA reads TGTGCCAGCTCACCCTTCCGGGACAGGGCTGACAATGAGCAGTTCTTC.

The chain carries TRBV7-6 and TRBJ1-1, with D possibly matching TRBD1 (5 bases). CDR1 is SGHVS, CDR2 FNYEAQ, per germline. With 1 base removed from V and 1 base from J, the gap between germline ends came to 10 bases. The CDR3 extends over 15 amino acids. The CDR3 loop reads CASSLGTGPNTEAFF. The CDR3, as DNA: TGTGCCAGCAGCTTAGGTACAGGACCGAACACTGAAGCTTTCTTT.

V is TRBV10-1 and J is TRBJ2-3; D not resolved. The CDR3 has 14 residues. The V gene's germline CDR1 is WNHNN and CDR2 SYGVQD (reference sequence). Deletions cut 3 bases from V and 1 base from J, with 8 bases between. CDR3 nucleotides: TGCGCCAGCAGTGACGGTGTCCGCACAGATACGCAGTATTTT. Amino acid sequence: CASSDGVRTDTQYF.

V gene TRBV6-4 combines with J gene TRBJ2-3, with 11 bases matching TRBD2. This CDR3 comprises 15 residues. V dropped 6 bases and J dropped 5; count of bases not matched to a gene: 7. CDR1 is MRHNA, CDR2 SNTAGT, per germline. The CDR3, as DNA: TGTGCCAGCAGCCCTGCTAGCGGGGGGCAAGATACGCAGTATTTT. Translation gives CASSPASGGQDTQYF.

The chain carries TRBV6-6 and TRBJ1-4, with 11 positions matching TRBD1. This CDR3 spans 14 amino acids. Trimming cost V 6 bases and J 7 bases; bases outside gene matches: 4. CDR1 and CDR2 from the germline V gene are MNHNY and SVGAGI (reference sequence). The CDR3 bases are TGTGCCAGCAGGAGGGGGACAGGGGGTGAAAAACTGTTTTTT. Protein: CASRRGTGGEKLFF.

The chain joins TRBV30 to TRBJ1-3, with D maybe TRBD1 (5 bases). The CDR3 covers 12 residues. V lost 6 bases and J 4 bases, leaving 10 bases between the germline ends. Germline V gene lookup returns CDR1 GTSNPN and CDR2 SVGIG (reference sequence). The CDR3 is CACQGSGNTIYF. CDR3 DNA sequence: TGTGCCTGTCAGGGTTCGGGAAACACCATATATTTT.